This TCR beta chain was profiled in a study of T cells in Graves' hyperthyroidism and ophthalmopathy. About the study: The initial diagnosis was the point when peripheral blood was collected, ahead of any treatment.

Stable Graves' hyperthyroidism meant no ophthalmopathy progression within 18 months. Patients were excluded because of uncontrolled infection, other autoimmune disease, pregnancy or lactation. Regions amplified from RNA transcripts were the TCR beta CDR3 regions. Using the HTBI primer set, a first-round RT-PCR was run on the TCR CDR3. Each CDR3 protein is one row after TCRdb ran MiXCR on the multiplex PCR reads. Among under 300,000 distinct CDR3 sequences listed, about 13% were seen once. This clonotype has ten or more counts. The sequenced material came from blood. This TCR was sampled from a middle-aged woman with Graves' hyperthyroidism.

For the CDR3, the DNA is TGTGTGACCCGGGACTCAGGAGAGACCCAGTACTTC. Its protein is CVTRDSGETQYF. V gene TRBV19 combines with J gene TRBJ2-5, with D possibly being TRBD2 (6 bases). This CDR3 has 12 residues. The germline gives CDR1 LNHDA, CDR2 SQIVND (reference sequence).